These 8 T cell receptor beta chains came from one sample sequenced in a study of blood T cell repertoires in COVID-19 (dated by TCRdb to 2020 to 2022). Libraries were prepared through the immunoSEQ multiplex PCR assay. TCRdb holds this immuneACCESS table with in-frame rearrangements only. Some clones are missing; in checked studies, unresolved V genes explain under half, and the rest has no known cause. The sample has around 160,000 clones on record, roughly 80% of them singletons. The ten most abundant clones make up 3% to 3.5% of the sample. Sequencing was carried out using PBMCs or T cells enriched from blood (not recorded which). These receptors were collected from a woman aged 55-69 years who had recovered from COVID-19.

V usage is TRBV19 and J usage is TRBJ1-3; 9 bases align to TRBD1. The CDR3 spans 19 residues. Germline lookup yields CDR1 LNHDA and CDR2 SQIVND (reference sequence). V was pared by 5 bases and J by 5 bases, with 19 bases of the junction left unmatched. The CDR3 loop reads CASSEGTGRTLGSRNTIYF. In DNA form, the CDR3 reads TGTGCCAGTAGTGAAGGGACAGGGAGAACTCTCGGATCCCGAAACACCATATATTTT.

The chain uses TRBV7-2 and TRBJ2-7; TRBD2 matches at 11 bases. The CDR3 has 16 residues. V trimming: 2 bases; J trimming: 3 bases; junction bases outside the gene matches: 6. Germline V gives CDR1 SGHTA, CDR2 FQGNSA. The CDR3 here is CASSLIPTSGGYEQYF. Here the CDR3 DNA reads TGTGCCAGCAGCTTAATACCCACTAGCGGGGGCTACGAGCAGTACTTC. Looking up the rest from reference TRBV7-2 and TRBJ2-7 gives the full variable domain: GAGVSQSPSNKVTEKGKDVELRCDPISGHTALYWYRQSLGQGLEFLIYFQGNSAPDKSGLPSDRFSAERTGGSVSTLTIQRTQQEDSAVYLCASSLIPTSGGYEQYFGPGTRLTVT.

The sample holds a few counts of this clone. Other DNA sequences in this specimen translate into the identical CDR3. The V and J genes are TRBV2 and TRBJ2-7; TRBD1 aligns across 9 bases. In germline, CDR1 is SNHLY, CDR2 FYNNEI. The length of the CDR3 is 16 residues. J lost 0 bases, V lost 4 bases, and 7 bases had no gene match. The CDR3 coding sequence is TGTGCCAGCAGTGTTGGCCCGGGACAGGGCTCCTACGAGCAGTACTTC. Translation gives CASSVGPGQGSYEQYF.

The J gene is TRBJ1-2, the V gene TRBV5-6, with a weak D call TRBD1 (6 bases). The V gene lost 0 bases and the J gene lost 3 bases, with 15 bases spanning the gap. The CDR3 is 16 residues long. The V gene's germline CDR1 is SGHDT and CDR2 YYEEEE. For the CDR3, the DNA is TGTGCCAGCAGCTTGGCCCACTATGGACAGTACTATGGCTACACCTTC. This gives the protein CASSLAHYGQYYGYTF.

This clone was seen more than once but under ten times. This chain's CDR3 is CASSDRDRANYGYTF. In DNA form, the CDR3 reads TGCGCCAGCAGCGACCGGGACAGGGCTAACTATGGCTACACCTTC. This chain links TRBV5-1 with TRBJ1-2; 9 bases line up with TRBD1. CDR1 is SGHRS and CDR2 is YFSETQ in the germline V gene. The CDR3 covers 15 residues. Trimming took 4 bases from V and 0 from J; bases not matched to a gene: 4.

Only a few counts were recorded for this clone. This chain connects TRBV30 to TRBJ1-6; a weak D match, TRBD1 (5 bases). There are 13 residues in the CDR3. Trimming removed 4 bases at V and 10 bases at J, with 14 bases between. Looked up from germline, CDR1 is GTSNPN and CDR2 is SVGIG (reference sequence). CDR3 DNA: TGTGCCTGGACCCAGGGAAGAGGCTCACCCCTCCACTTT. It codes for CAWTQGRGSPLHF.

This clone was observed a handful of times. This chain connects TRBV21-1 to TRBJ2-3; TRBD2 reflects the table's D call only, with no check against the DNA. TRBV21-1 is a known pseudogene. The CDR3 is 15 residues long. The CDR3 here is CASTSRGGRADTQYF. The CDR3 region has the DNA TGTGCCAGCACTTCAAGGGGGGGCCGGGCAGATACGCAGTATTTT.

This chain connects TRBV11-2 to TRBJ1-4; D remains unclear. CDR3 size: 12 residues. Germline assignment: CDR1 SGHAT and CDR2 FQNNGV. The germline V and J ends were trimmed by 0 bases and 7 bases, with 3 bases remaining between them. CDR3 nucleotides: TGTGCCAGCAGCTTAGACAGTGAAAAACTGTTTTTT. Its translation: CASSLDSEKLFF.